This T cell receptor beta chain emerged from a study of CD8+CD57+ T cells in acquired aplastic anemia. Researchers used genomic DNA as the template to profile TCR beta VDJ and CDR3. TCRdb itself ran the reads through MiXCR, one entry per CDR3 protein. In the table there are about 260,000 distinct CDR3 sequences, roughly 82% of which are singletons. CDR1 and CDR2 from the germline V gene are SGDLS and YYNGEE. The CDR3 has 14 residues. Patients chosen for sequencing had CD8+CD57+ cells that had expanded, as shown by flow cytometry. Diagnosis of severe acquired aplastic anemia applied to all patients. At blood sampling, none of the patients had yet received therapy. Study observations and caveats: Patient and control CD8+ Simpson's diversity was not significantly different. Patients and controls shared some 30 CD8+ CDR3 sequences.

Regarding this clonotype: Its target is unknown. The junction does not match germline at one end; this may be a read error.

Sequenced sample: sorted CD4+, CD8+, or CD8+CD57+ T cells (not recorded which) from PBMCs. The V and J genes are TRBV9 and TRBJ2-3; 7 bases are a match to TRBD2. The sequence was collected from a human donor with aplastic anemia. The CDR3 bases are TGTGCCAGCAGCGGGGGGGGTGAAGCCTCCTACGAGCATTTT. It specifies CASSGGGEASYEHF.